A selection of T cell receptor beta chains follows, all from one sample in a study of breast tumors, draining lymph nodes, adjacent tissues. TCRdb independently ran MiXCR on the multiplex PCR reads; one entry per CDR3 protein. The sample yields about 120,000 distinct CDR3 sequences, about 20% seen once. Sequencing used axillary lymph node tissue. These receptors were taken from a female donor with breast cancer. Some clones in this sample may be carry-over from other donors' samples. Both conserved end residues are part of each CDR3. Each record gives: J gene, clone size, D gene, V gene, CDR3 protein, CDR3 DNA. The D gene is left open where the match is weak. The listing skips clone size in some rows; elsewhere it reads once, few, many or a size class.

>TRBJ1-2|many|-|TRBV4-2
CASSQGDGPFYGYTF
TGTGCCAGCAGCCAAGGAGACGGACCCTTCTATGGCTACACCTTC
>TRBJ1-3|many|TRBD1|TRBV5-6
CASSLDRAGNTIYF
TGTGCCAGCAGCTTAGACAGGGCTGGAAACACCATATATTTT
>TRBJ2-3|many|-|TRBV3-1
CASSQEGPGGADTQYF
TGTGCCAGCAGCCAAGAAGGGCCAGGAGGTGCAGATACGCAGTATTTT
>TRBJ2-7|many|-|TRBV11-2
CASSSGTLGTYEQYF
TGTGCCAGCAGCTCCGGGACCCTAGGGACCTACGAGCAGTACTTC
>TRBJ2-7|many|-|TRBV20-1
CSARGSRERAYEQYF
TGCAGTGCTAGAGGCTCGAGGGAGAGGGCCTACGAGCAGTACTTC
>TRBJ1-5|-|-|TRBV12-5
CASGLVVSGAGEGPSNQPQHF
TGTGCTAGTGGTTTGGTTGTTAGTGGGGCAGGTGAAGGTCCGAGCAATCAGCCCCAGCATTTT
>TRBJ2-1|-|TRBD2|TRBV24-1
CATSDTATSGGKAQNEQFF
TGTGCCACCAGTGATACCGCGACTAGCGGGGGAAAAGCACAGAATGAGCAGTTCTTC
>TRBJ1-1|few|-|TRBV2
CASLRLNTEAFF
TGTGCCAGCCTTAGATTGAACACTGAAGCTTTCTTT
>TRBJ2-6|once|TRBD1|TRBV5-4
CASSSHRGSGANALTF
TGTGCCAGCAGCTCACACAGGGGTTCTGGGGCCAACGCCCTGACTTTC
>TRBJ2-3|many|TRBD1|TRBV6-6
CASSYGQGFTDTQYF
TGTGCCAGCAGTTACGGACAGGGTTTCACAGATACGCAGTATTTT
>TRBJ2-3|many|-|TRBV14
CASRQAGTPIDTQYF
TGTGCCAGCAGGCAAGCCGGGACCCCAATAGATACGCAGTATTTT
>TRBJ2-5|many|TRBD1|TRBV5-4
CASSFRTGVLETQYF
TGTGCCAGCAGCTTCCGGACAGGGGTTTTGGAGACCCAGTACTTC
>TRBJ2-1|many|-|TRBV20-1
CSAIGTSPYNEQFF
TGCAGTGCTATCGGGACTTCCCCTTACAATGAGCAGTTCTTC
>TRBJ2-5|many|-|TRBV2
CASSRHFQETQYF
TGTGCCAGCAGCCGCCATTTCCAAGAGACCCAGTACTTC
>TRBJ2-3|-|-|TRBV20-1
CSAQLNTDTQYF
TGCAGTGCTCAATTGAACACAGATACGCAGTATTTT
>TRBJ2-5|many|-|TRBV7-2
CASSSGTQETQYF
TGTGCCAGCAGCTCCGGGACCCAAGAGACCCAGTACTTC
>TRBJ2-7|many|TRBD1|TRBV20-1
CRGDRDGYEQYF
TGCAGGGGGGACAGGGATGGGTACGAGCAGTACTTC
>TRBJ2-3|many|-|TRBV20-1
CSASPGSQGDTQYF
TGCAGTGCTAGTCCAGGCTCCCAGGGAGATACGCAGTATTTT
>TRBJ2-7|many|TRBD1|TRBV18
CASSPPRTGMNYEQYF
TGTGCCAGCTCACCCCCGCGGACAGGGATGAACTACGAGCAGTACTTC
>TRBJ1-1|few|-|TRBV25-1
CASSEVAEAFF
TGTGCCAGCAGTGAAGTGGCTGAAGCTTTCTTT
>TRBJ2-5|many|-|TRBV20-1
CSARDQGETQYF
TGCAGTGCTAGAGACCAGGGAGAGACCCAGTACTTC
>TRBJ2-3|many|TRBD2|TRBV4-2
CASSQAGGLGTQYF
TGTGCCAGCAGCCAAGCGGGAGGGCTCGGTACGCAGTATTTT
>TRBJ2-3|many|-|TRBV7-9
CASSLQTDTQYF
TGTGCCAGCAGCCTCCAAACAGATACGCAGTATTTT
>TRBJ2-3|-|-|TRBV20-1
CSASHSSFSTDTQYF
TGCAGTGCTAGCCATTCTAGCTTTAGCACAGATACGCAGTATTTT
>TRBJ1-4|many|-|TRBV25-1
CASSIRTAVNEKLFF
TGTGCCAGCAGCATAAGGACAGCTGTTAATGAAAAACTGTTTTTT
>TRBJ1-6|many|-|TRBV6-5
CASSYRSGDNSPLHF
TGTGCCAGCAGTTACCGGTCAGGGGATAATTCACCCCTCCACTTT
>TRBJ2-3|many|-|TRBV29-1
CSVAVGNTQYF
TGCAGCGTTGCCGTAGGGAATACGCAGTATTTT
>TRBJ1-3|many|-|TRBV9
CASSPRTLSTGNTIYF
TGTGCCAGCAGCCCCAGGACCCTGTCGACTGGAAACACCATATATTTT
>TRBJ1-4|many|TRBD1|TRBV27
CASGTLSTGGIKLFF
TGTGCCAGCGGTACCCTGTCAACAGGGGGCATAAAACTGTTTTTT
>TRBJ2-5|many|TRBD1|TRBV29-1
CSVGDRGETQYF
TGCAGCGTGGGGGACAGGGGAGAGACCCAGTACTTC
>TRBJ2-1|many|-|TRBV7-8
CASKSPSALYNEQFF
TGTGCCAGCAAATCCCCAAGCGCGCTCTACAATGAGCAGTTCTTC
>TRBJ1-2|many|-|TRBV24-1
CATSQEPYGYTF
TGTGCCACCAGTCAGGAACCCTATGGCTACACCTTC
>TRBJ2-1|many|TRBD2|TRBV20-1
CSARGLAGVGGYNEQFF
TGCAGTGCTAGAGGGCTAGCGGGAGTAGGGGGATACAATGAGCAGTTCTTC
>TRBJ2-7|many|-|TRBV4-1
CASSQVLGQSYEQYF
TGCGCCAGCAGCCAAGTCCTCGGACAGTCCTACGAGCAGTACTTC
>TRBJ2-7|many|-|TRBV18
CASSDSRNEQYF
TGTGCCAGCTCAGACAGTAGGAACGAGCAGTACTTC
>TRBJ2-7|many|TRBD1|TRBV11-2
CASSLDFSPTGGYEQYF
TGTGCCAGCAGCTTAGATTTTTCCCCGACAGGGGGCTACGAGCAGTACTTC
>TRBJ1-1|-|-|TRBV19
CASSIIEGRTEAFF
TGTGCCAGTAGTATAATCGAAGGGCGGACTGAAGCTTTCTTT
>TRBJ1-2|many|-|TRBV19
CASTTTETNYGYTF
TGTGCCAGTACAACAACCGAGACTAACTATGGCTACACCTTC
>TRBJ2-4|few|TRBD2|TRBV4-1
CASSRTGLAGVAKNIQYF
TGCGCCAGCAGCCGGACGGGACTAGCGGGAGTTGCCAAAAACATTCAGTACTTC
>TRBJ2-7|many|TRBD1|TRBV6-6
CASSGRTGSSYEQYF
TGTGCCAGCAGTGGAAGGACAGGGAGCTCCTACGAGCAGTACTTC
>TRBJ2-7|many|-|TRBV20-1
CSASLRWDEQYF
TGCAGTGCCTCGTTACGATGGGACGAGCAGTACTTC
>TRBJ2-5|many|-|TRBV7-6
CASSERETQYF
TGTGCCAGCAGCGAAAGGGAGACCCAGTACTTC
>TRBJ1-4|many|TRBD1|TRBV24-1
CATSDRGQQGAEKLFF
TGTGCCACCAGTGATCGTGGGCAACAGGGGGCCGAAAAACTGTTTTTT
>TRBJ1-2|many|-|TRBV18
CASSNQGGYTF
TGTGCCAGCTCAAACCAGGGCGGCTACACCTTC
>TRBJ2-5|many|-|TRBV11-2
CASSPRLLQETQYF
TGTGCCAGCAGCCCTCGACTATTGCAAGAGACCCAGTACTTC
>TRBJ2-2|few|-|TRBV27
CASSFRGQLRYPGELFF
TGTGCCAGCAGTTTTCGGGGGCAGTTACGGTATCCCGGGGAGCTGTTTTTT
>TRBJ2-7|few|TRBD2|TRBV28
CASSLPAGGYEQYF
TGTGCCAGCAGTTTGCCAGCGGGAGGGTACGAGCAGTACTTC
>TRBJ1-5|many|-|TRBV5-6
CASSLFGDNQPQHF
TGTGCCAGCAGCTTGTTCGGAGACAATCAGCCCCAGCATTTT
>TRBJ2-7|few|-|TRBV6-1
CASSGLTGGVAYEQYF
TGTGCCAGCAGTGGCTTAACAGGGGGGGTTGCCTATGAGCAGTACTTC
>TRBJ1-2|many|TRBD1|TRBV5-1
CASSLDRGHDGYTF
TGCGCCAGCAGCTTGGATAGGGGGCACGATGGCTACACCTTC